This T cell receptor (delta chain) originates from a study of Vδ1+ human thymocytes. After alphabeta T cell depletion, CD3+ Vdelta1+ Vdelta2- thymocytes were sorted. Sorted Vdelta1+ thymocytes were about 97% to 99.6% pure. Details on this clone: The antigen is not known.

The template was reverse-transcribed extracted RNA. Multiplex PCR used pooled V-gene forward primers and a constant-region reverse primer to amplify CDR3s. TCRdb processed the multiplex PCR reads again with the CATT caller. Of under 80,000 delta-chain clones listed, about 35% are singletons. There are 21 residues in the CDR3. Germline V gene data show CDR1 as TSWWSYY and CDR2 as QGS. The ends lost 2 bases at V and 4 bases at J; junction bases unmatched: 24. Findings and caveats of the study: Thymic TRG and TRD repertoires appeared highly polyclonal, with Gaussian CDR3 length distributions. Thymic delta-chain repertoires held roughly 19% Vdelta2 sequences and few Vdelta3, despite high sort purity. Bulk data may be misread because of unexpected Vdelta2 sequences.

Sample: Vdelta1+ gamma-delta thymocytes from the thymus. Subset defined: FACS-sorted CD3+ TCRalphabeta- TCRVdelta1+ TCRVdelta2- thymocytes. J is TRDJ1 and V is TRDV1; 8 bases are shared with TRDD3. The receptor comes from a boy in the first two years of life who had congenital heart surgery. CDR3 sequence reads: CALGEDVRLGPGDIPVDKLIF. In DNA form, the CDR3 reads TGTGCTCTTGGGGAAGACGTACGGCTTGGACCGGGGGATATCCCCGTCGATAAACTCATCTTT.